This T cell receptor (beta chain) emerged from a study of shared clonotypes between healthy human individuals. Study at large: Donors had three CD4 naive, three CD4 memory, two CD8 naive and one CD8 memory plate apiece.

J lost 4 bases, V lost 2 bases, and 5 bases had no gene match. CDR3 length equals 14 residues. CDR1 is MNHNY and CDR2 is SVGAGI in the germline V gene (reference sequence). Clones were sequenced by immunoSEQ multiplex PCR, and TCRdb holds only the in-frame ones, with some missing. In the table there are more than 2,000,000 clones, more than 80% of which are singletons. V usage is TRBV6-6 and J usage is TRBJ2-7; 7 positions agree with TRBD2. Material for sequencing was naive CD4+ T cells from PBMCs. Subset noted: CD45RA+ positively selected. The receptor comes from a man younger than 35 in good health. Some clones in this sample may be carry-over from other donors' samples. The DNA of the CDR3 is TGTGCCAGCAGTTACACGGGAGGCCTATACGAGCAGTACTTC. Encoded protein: CASSYTGGLYEQYF.